This TCR beta chain is drawn from a study of T cells in Graves' hyperthyroidism and ophthalmopathy. The CDR3 totals 14 residues. Germline lookup yields CDR1 SNHLY and CDR2 FYNNEI. RNA transcripts yielded amplified TCR beta CDR3 regions. First-round RT-PCR with HTBI primers amplified the TCR CDR3 region. Via MiXCR, TCRdb re-called the multiplex PCR reads, giving one row per CDR3 protein. Here the sample spans approximately 560,000 distinct CDR3 sequences, 46% being singletons. Diagnosis of hyperthyroidism was new in patients aged 18 to 65, and its duration was under 2 months. Concerning this clonotype itself: At one end the junction does not follow the germline gene, possibly because of a read error.

Sequences were obtained from peripheral blood or thyroid tissue (not recorded which). V is TRBV2 and J is TRBJ1-4, with D maybe TRBD1 (5 bases). The receptor's source is a young woman with Graves' hyperthyroidism. The CDR3 here is CASSPILAGGPGSF. CDR3 coding DNA: TGTGCCAGCAGCCCGATACTAGCGGGAGGGCCAGGGAGTTTT. Looking up the rest from reference TRBV2 and TRBJ1-4 gives the full variable domain: EPEVTQTPSHQVTQMGQEVILRCVPISNHLYFYWYRQILGQKVEFLVSFYNNEISEKSEIFDDQFSVERPDGSNFTLKIRSTKLEDSAMYFCASSPILAGGPGSFGSGTQLSVL.